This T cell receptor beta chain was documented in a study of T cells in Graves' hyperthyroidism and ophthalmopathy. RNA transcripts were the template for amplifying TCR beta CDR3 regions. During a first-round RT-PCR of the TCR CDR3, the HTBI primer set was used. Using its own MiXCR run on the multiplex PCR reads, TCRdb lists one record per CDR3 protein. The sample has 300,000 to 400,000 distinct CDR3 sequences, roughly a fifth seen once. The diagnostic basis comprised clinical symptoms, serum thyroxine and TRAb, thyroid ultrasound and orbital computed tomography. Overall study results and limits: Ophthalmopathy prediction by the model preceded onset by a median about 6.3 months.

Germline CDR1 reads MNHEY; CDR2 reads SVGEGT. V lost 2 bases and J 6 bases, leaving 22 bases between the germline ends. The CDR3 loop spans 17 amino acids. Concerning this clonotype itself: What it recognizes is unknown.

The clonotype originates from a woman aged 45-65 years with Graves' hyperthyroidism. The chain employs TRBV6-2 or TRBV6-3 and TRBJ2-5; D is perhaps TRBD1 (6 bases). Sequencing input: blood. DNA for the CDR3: TGTGCCAGCAGTTACCGCTCGAGTCACAGGGTTGGAAAGACCCAGTACTTC. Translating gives CASSYRSSHRVGKTQYF.